This TCR beta chain was found in a study of blood T cell repertoires in COVID-19. Study-level information: Italy, Spain and the United States were the sources of the convalescent and acute COVID-19 samples.

Everyone who took part was roughly 18 to 95 years old, and they came from 20 to 25 US areas. Participant-given clinical history determined each cohort assignment. Trimming removed 5 bases from V and 8 bases from J; junction bases left unmatched: 12. CDR1 is SGHDN, CDR2 FVKESK, per germline. The CDR3 has 17 residues. Original methodology: Amplification of reference gene primers was used by the study to estimate nucleated cell counts. TCRdb keeps only in-frame clones here, not all; method: immunoSEQ multiplex PCR. The DNA was the basis for D and trimming; V, J and clone size are from that table. Found here are 110,000 to 150,000 clones, roughly 80% of them singletons; the top ten hold just over 6%. This clone showed up just once.

Material for sequencing was PBMCs or T cells enriched from blood (not recorded which). This TCR was sampled from a woman aged 45-59 years who had recovered from COVID-19. The chain links TRBV14 to TRBJ2-1; 13 bases are a match to TRBD2. CDR3 region: CASSLRAGTSGVYEQFF. In DNA, the CDR3 is TGTGCCAGCAGCTTAAGAGCGGGGACTAGCGGGGTTTATGAGCAGTTCTTC.